This is a list of T cell receptor beta chains from one sample in a study of early T cells in non-severe SARS-CoV-2 infection. MiXCR was run by TCRdb on the 5' RACE reads, yielding one entry per CDR3 protein. The table records about 64,000 distinct CDR3 sequences, over 4.5% of them present only once. The sequenced sample was whole blood. These receptors were taken from an adult who was a healthcare worker with PCR-confirmed SARS-CoV-2 infection or an uninfected control (not recorded which). Both conserved end residues are trimmed from each CDR3. Fields, in order: V gene, D gene, CDR3 length, CDR3 protein. A D gene is named only where the DNA matches it firmly.

>TRBV20-1|NA|12
SARSGDGNEKLF
>TRBV20-1|NA|11
SAIFQTNTEAF
>TRBV5-1|NA|13
ASSLNDRINSPLH
>TRBV20-1|TRBD1|13
SAREGTGLPGELF
>TRBV27|NA|10
ASSSQTYEQY
>TRBV2|TRBD1|11
ACDGTGLNEQF
>TRBV20-1|NA|12
SAPDGSSYNEQF
>TRBV20-1|NA|14
SASLPGEAIGETQY
>TRBV5-6|NA|10
ASSKTASTQY
>TRBV6-5|NA|13
ASSFGGLVDSPLH
>TRBV20-1|NA|10
SASTTYNEQF
>TRBV18|TRBD1|13
ASSTTGWNNEKLF
>TRBV14|TRBD2|13
ASSTGLAWSYEQY
>TRBV6-6|NA|12
ASSKPGPSYGYT
>TRBV6-6|TRBD2|14
ASSYLGLAGIYEQY
>TRBV2|TRBD1|12
ASSRTGQDQPQH
>TRBV19|NA|13
ASSTPGHTNTEAF
>TRBV6-5|NA|9
ASRKGDTQY
>TRBV2|NA|9
ASSNFGEQY
>TRBV6-6|NA|10
AARGGSTEAF
>TRBV11-2|NA|12
ASSLQGRKSPLH
>TRBV7-2|NA|11
ASSLYSTDTQY
>TRBV7-8|NA|12
ASSLVVGSNEQF
>TRBV7-9|NA|12
ASSLTGGHEKLF
>TRBV18|NA|16
ASSPGGGPDTLSYGYT
>TRBV12-5|NA|13
ASVSGTFRTDTQY
>TRBV7-3|TRBD1|13
ASSLTGDRASEAF
>TRBV7-2|TRBD2|13
ASSLLLAGGDTQY
>TRBV15|TRBD1|12
ATSLRTGDDEQY
>TRBV4-2|NA|13
ASSQDAQGRETQY
>TRBV2|NA|11
ASRQDSGNTIY
>TRBV20-1|NA|15
SARVDRQHRVNTEAF
>TRBV27|NA|12
ASSLSRLGETQY
>TRBV6-2/TRBV6-3|TRBD1|13
ASKGQGSASYEQY
>TRBV7-9|NA|15
ASSLSLGSPSPYEQY
>TRBV7-3|TRBD2|13
ASSLTSGAYNEQF
>TRBV29-1|NA|11
SAVNPGHNEQF
>TRBV29-1|TRBD1|12
SVEGGQGALEAF
>TRBV12-3/TRBV12-4|NA|11
ASSSGDKNIQY
>TRBV5-4|NA|12
ASSLDSYMDTQY
>TRBV2|NA|10
AGGSSPYEQY
>TRBV10-2|TRBD2|17
ASSASTGTSGGLGDTQY
>TRBV20-1|NA|13
SADFAGLIYNEQF
>TRBV7-2|TRBD2|13
ASSSGGSVGSEQF
>TRBV10-2|NA|8
ASRGGEQF
>TRBV2|NA|12
ASSEGGSYLGYT
>TRBV3-1|NA|10
ASSQSPYEQY
>TRBV24-1|NA|10
ATSDFGDTQY
>TRBV7-2|NA|13
ASSLAIADTDTQY
>TRBV5-1|TRBD2|13
ASSMGGLLSYEQY
>TRBV12-3/TRBV12-4|NA|12
ASSLEGGNQPQH
>TRBV20-1|NA|12
SARIPRGTDTQY
>TRBV20-1|NA|10
SAATSTDTQY